Below, 28 T cell receptor beta chains from the same sample are listed, as sequenced in a study of blood T cell repertoires in COVID-19. The table came from immunoSEQ multiplex PCR; TCRdb's copy has only in-frame clones and leaves some out. The top ten clones hold around 9.3% of a sample with approximately 300,000 clones, more than 75% of them seen once. The sequencing sample was made of PBMCs or T cells enriched from blood (not recorded which). All receptors come from a woman aged 18-30 years who had recovered from COVID-19.

This chain joins TRBV29-1 and TRBJ2-6, with 9 bases aligning to TRBD1. V lost 6 bases, J lost 0 bases, and 6 bases stayed unmatched. CDR3 length: 16 amino acids. Germline CDR1 and CDR2: SQVTM and ANQGSEA. This CDR3 is CSVRTGAYSGANVLTF. DNA of the CDR3: TGCAGCGTCCGGACAGGGGCTTACTCTGGGGCCAACGTCCTGACTTTC.

V is TRBV20-1 and J is TRBJ2-3, with 10 nucleotides matching TRBD2. Germline trimming cut 3 bases from V and 5 bases from J; bases unmatched to any gene: 17. In germline, CDR1 is DFQATT, CDR2 SNEGSKA (reference sequence). The CDR3 is made up of 18 amino acids. In DNA form, the CDR3 reads TGCAGTGCTAGTGGGGTAGAGCGGGAGGGCCCTCGGGGAGATACGCAGTATTTT. This encodes CSASGVEREGPRGDTQYF.

The chain combines TRBV30 with TRBJ2-7; the D gene is possibly TRBD1 (6 bases). The CDR3 contains 12 residues. CDR1 GTSNPN and CDR2 SVGIG come from the germline V gene (reference sequence). The ends were cut back, 4 bases at V and 6 bases at J, with 13 bases in the middle. CDR3 loop: CAWTIGTSEQYF. In DNA form, the CDR3 reads TGTGCCTGGACAATCGGGACATCCGAGCAGTACTTC.

The chain employs TRBV10-3 and TRBJ2-7; 16 bases are a match to TRBD2. After removal of 4 bases from V and 4 bases from J, the junction contained 4 bases not matched to a gene. The germline V gene has CDR1 ENHRY and CDR2 SYGVKD. There are 16 residues in the CDR3. The CDR3 DNA reads TGTGCCATCAGTGGGGGACTAGCGGGAGGGCCTTACGAGCAGTACTTC. Translated, it gives CAISGGLAGGPYEQYF.

The chain has TRBV24-1 and TRBJ2-7; the match to TRBD1 covers 9 bases. V shed 5 bases and J 5 bases; nucleotides not matched to a gene: 6. The V gene's germline CDR1 is KGHDR and CDR2 SFDVKD. This CDR3 comprises 14 residues. The CDR3 reads CATSAGQGLDEQYF. The CDR3 region has the DNA TGTGCCACCAGTGCGGGACAGGGATTGGACGAGCAGTACTTC.

The gene calls are TRBV3-1 (or the pseudogene TRBV3-2) and TRBJ2-5, with TRBD2 matching over 8 bases. V lost 1 base and J lost 4; bases outside the gene matches: 2. The CDR3 covers 14 residues. Germline CDR1 reads LGHDT; CDR2 reads YNNKEL (reference sequence). Written as DNA, the CDR3 is TGTGCCAGCAGCCAAGCGGGGGGGCCAGAGACCCAGTACTTC. It specifies CASSQAGGPETQYF.

CDR3 coding DNA: TGTGCCAGCCGGCGCGAGGGACAGATTAATTCACCCCTCCACTTT. Protein sequence: CASRREGQINSPLHF. V is TRBV19 and J is TRBJ1-6, with TRBD1 matching 7 bases. CDR1 is LNHDA, CDR2 SQIVND, per germline (reference sequence). This CDR3 comprises 15 residues. Trimming at V came to 9 bases and at J to 6 bases, leaving 11 bases not matched to a gene. Drawing the rest from reference TRBV19 and TRBJ1-6, the complete variable domain is DGGITQSPKYLFRKEGQNVTLSCEQNLNHDAMYWYRQDPGQGLRLIYYSQIVNDFQKGDIAEGYSVSREKKESFPLTVTSAQKNPTAFYLCASRREGQINSPLHFGNGTRLTVT.

The rearrangement joins TRBV4-1 to TRBJ2-1; D gene ambiguous. CDR1 is MGHRA, CDR2 YSYEKL, per germline. The CDR3 totals 16 residues. Deletions cut 6 bases from V and 10 bases from J, with 25 bases between. The CDR3 sequence is CASSLYGQRVRYEQFF. DNA for the CDR3: TGCGCCAGCAGTCTGTATGGCCAGCGCGTTCGCTACGAGCAGTTCTTC.

The gene calls are TRBV29-1 and TRBJ1-3; D is unclear. The V gene lost 4 bases and the J gene lost 1 base, with 8 bases spanning the gap. This CDR3 comprises 13 residues. Per the germline V gene, CDR1 is SQVTM and CDR2 is ANQGSEA. The CDR3 DNA reads as TGCAGCGTTGGCCAGACTTCTGGAAACACCATATATTTT. Translation gives CSVGQTSGNTIYF.

This chain connects TRBV19 to TRBJ1-2; a possible D gene is TRBD1 (6 bases). CDR1 and CDR2 (germline): LNHDA, SQIVND (reference sequence). The CDR3 length is 16 residues. The germline V and J ends were trimmed by 5 bases and 2 bases, with 18 bases remaining between them. In nucleotides, the CDR3 is TGTGCCAGTAGTTCTTTGAGGGGGAATCAAAACTATGGCTACACCTTC. Its protein is CASSSLRGNQNYGYTF.

The chain joins TRBV28 to TRBJ2-3; 9 bases align to TRBD2. Looked up from germline, CDR1 is MDHEN and CDR2 is SYDVKM. Trimming at V came to 10 bases and at J to 0 bases, leaving 11 bases not matched to a gene. The CDR3 length is 16 residues. This CDR3 is CATESLLAGSTDTQYF. For the CDR3, the DNA is TGTGCCACGGAGTCCTTACTAGCGGGCAGCACAGATACGCAGTATTTT.

The V and J genes are TRBV28 and TRBJ1-4; the D gene is possibly TRBD1 (5 bases). Trimming pared 3 bases from V and 2 bases from J, leaving 19 bases between. The CDR3 length is 18 residues. Germline CDR1 and CDR2: MDHEN and SYDVKM. The CDR3, as DNA: TGTGCCAGCAGTTTCGGGACCAAGGGAGGGACCACTAATGAAAAACTGTTTTTT. It encodes CASSFGTKGGTTNEKLFF.

This clone appeared a few times. This rearrangement joins TRBV28 to TRBJ1-1; D perhaps matches TRBD1 (6 bases). CDR1 MDHEN and CDR2 SYDVKM come from the germline V gene. V was cut by 5 bases and J by 1 base, with 14 bases left in between. CDR3 size: 15 residues. DNA of the CDR3: TGTGCCAGCAGTCCTATCAACAGGGAGAACACTGAAGCTTTCTTT. This sequence encodes CASSPINRENTEAFF.

V usage is TRBV9 and J usage is TRBJ1-4; 8 positions match TRBD1. This CDR3 is built from 16 residues. Trimming removed 0 bases from V and 5 bases from J; junction bases left unmatched: 6. Germline V gene data show CDR1 as SGDLS and CDR2 as YYNGEE. The CDR3 DNA reads TGTGCCAGCAGCGTAGGGACAGGGTCCAGCAATGAAAAACTGTTTTTT. Residues: CASSVGTGSSNEKLFF.

The CDR3 DNA reads as TGTGCCAGCAGGCGTGGGAGGCAGGACGGCACTGAAGCTTTCTTT. Translation: CASRRGRQDGTEAFF. The gene calls are TRBV13 and TRBJ1-1; no definite D call. Germline V gene sequence: CDR1 PRHDT, CDR2 FYEKMQ (reference sequence). Trimming shortened V by 6 bases and J by 4 bases, and 18 bases separated the two germline ends. This CDR3 comprises 15 residues. Full variable domain (outside the CDR3, taken from reference TRBV13 and TRBJ1-1): AAGVIQSPRHLIKEKRETATLKCYPIPRHDTVYWYQQGPGQDPQFLISFYEKMQSDKGSIPDRFSAQQFSDYHSELNMSSLELGDSALYFCASRRGRQDGTEAFFGQGTRLTVV.

The chain has TRBV7-8 and TRBJ2-7, with D possibly matching TRBD1 (6 bases). Between the trimmed V and J ends, which lost 0 bases and 0 bases, there was a span of 6 bases. This CDR3 comprises 14 residues. From germline, CDR1 is SGHVS and CDR2 FQNEAQ. This CDR3 is CASSLADSSYEQYF. The CDR3 region has the DNA TGTGCCAGCAGCTTAGCGGACAGCTCCTACGAGCAGTACTTC.

The sample holds a few counts of this clone. V is TRBV3-1 (or the pseudogene TRBV3-2) and J is TRBJ1-1; possibly TRBD1 for D (6 bases). Per the germline V gene, CDR1 is LGHDT and CDR2 is YNNKEL (reference sequence). This CDR3 has 15 residues. Trimming removed 1 base from V and 4 bases from J, with 13 bases in between. This CDR3 reads CASSQGNRVGTEAFF. For the CDR3, the DNA is TGTGCCAGCAGCCAAGGAAACAGGGTGGGCACTGAAGCTTTCTTT.

J is TRBJ1-5 and V is TRBV28, with 8 bases matching TRBD1. The CDR3 consists of 15 residues. Germline V CDR1 and CDR2: MDHEN, SYDVKM. V was pared by 1 base and J by 5 bases, with 4 bases of the junction left unmatched. This CDR3 reads CASSLSGQGYQPQHF. CDR3 coding DNA: TGTGCCAGCAGTTTATCCGGACAGGGTTATCAGCCCCAGCATTTT.

The chain is built from TRBV12-1 and TRBJ1-2; the table's D call, TRBD1, was not checked against the DNA. TRBV12-1 is deemed a pseudogene. The CDR3 runs to 12 residues. This CDR3 is CASSADSGGYTF. Here the CDR3 DNA reads TGTGCCAGCAGCGCCGACAGTGGTGGCTACACCTTC.

The chain carries TRBV9 and TRBJ2-3; TRBD2 aligns across 14 bases. This CDR3 is 18 amino acids long. With 0 bases clipped from V and 2 bases from J, the junction kept 5 bases outside the gene matches. CDR1 is SGDLS and CDR2 is YYNGEE in the germline V gene. CDR3 in amino acids: CASSVGGLAGATTDTQYF. CDR3 nucleotide sequence: TGTGCCAGCAGCGTAGGGGGACTAGCGGGGGCCACCACAGATACGCAGTATTTT.

The V gene is TRBV28, the J gene TRBJ2-7; D remains unclear. Germline V lookup: CDR1 MDHEN, CDR2 SYDVKM. V was clipped by 3 bases and J by 7 bases, with 7 bases between them. The CDR3 spans 11 residues. Written as DNA, the CDR3 is TGTGCCAGCAGTTTCGCGTGGGAGCAGTACTTC. Encoded protein: CASSFAWEQYF. Full variable domain (rest looked up from reference TRBV28 and TRBJ2-7): DVKVTQSSRYLVKRTGEKVFLECVQDMDHENMFWYRQDPGLGLRLIYFSYDVKMKEKGDIPEGYSVSREKKERFSLILESASTNQTSMYLCASSFAWEQYFGPGTRLTVT.

This chain uses TRBV4-1 with TRBJ2-3, with 11 positions matching TRBD2. The CDR3 extends over 16 amino acids. CDR1 is MGHRA, CDR2 YSYEKL, per germline. V trimming: 4 bases; J trimming: 2 bases; junction bases outside the gene matches: 5. The CDR3 DNA follows: TGCGCCAGCAGCCGGGTAGCGGGGGGGCCCACAGATACGCAGTATTTT. Translation gives CASSRVAGGPTDTQYF.

The rearrangement uses TRBV5-4 and TRBJ2-1; 8 bases match TRBD2. The CDR3 is 16 residues long. V shed 4 bases, J shed 0 bases, and the junction held 6 bases outside the gene matches. Germline loops: CDR1 SGHNT, CDR2 YYREEE (reference sequence). This CDR3 reads CASSRGGLASYNEQFF. The DNA for the CDR3 is TGTGCCAGCAGCCGAGGCGGACTAGCCTCCTACAATGAGCAGTTCTTC.

This rearrangement joins TRBV6-1 to TRBJ1-1; 7 bases map to TRBD1. The V and J ends lost 3 bases and 7 bases, in that order; junction bases with no gene match: 2. Germline V CDR1 and CDR2: MNHNS, SASEGT. CDR3 length: 12 amino acids. CDR3 nucleotide sequence: TGTGCCAGCAGTGAGGGACAGATTGAAGCTTTCTTT. It codes for CASSEGQIEAFF.

The V gene is TRBV7-7, the J gene TRBJ2-5; TRBD2 matches 12 bases. CDR1 and CDR2 (germline): SSHAT, FNYEAQ (reference sequence). This CDR3 spans 15 amino acids. V lost 5 bases to trimming and J lost 5 bases; unmatched junction nucleotides: 6. This CDR3 reads CASSLTSGSYETQYF. DNA for the CDR3: TGTGCCAGCAGCCTGACTAGCGGGAGTTACGAGACCCAGTACTTC.

V gene TRBV3-1 (or the pseudogene TRBV3-2) combines with J gene TRBJ2-2, with 14 bases fitting TRBD2. Germline V gene sequence: CDR1 LGHDT, CDR2 YNNKEL (reference sequence). The CDR3 spans 20 residues. The ends lost 6 bases at V and 3 bases at J; junction bases unmatched: 15. The CDR3 DNA is TGTGCCAGCAGTTCCTCACGCTGGACTAGCGGGGGGTCAGACACCGGGGAGCTGTTTTTT. Residues: CASSSSRWTSGGSDTGELFF.

The CDR3 DNA follows: TGTGCCAGCAGCACTCCCACAGGGGACCCCACAGATACGCAGTATTTT. This translates into CASSTPTGDPTDTQYF. V usage is TRBV7-9 and J usage is TRBJ2-3; 7 bases line up with TRBD1. There are 16 residues in the CDR3. CDR1 SEHNR and CDR2 FQNEAQ come from the germline V gene (reference sequence). V trimming: 5 bases; J trimming: 2 bases; junction bases outside the gene matches: 10.

The V call is TRBV3-1 (or the pseudogene TRBV3-2), the J call TRBJ1-1; D is unclear. The germline gives CDR1 LGHDT, CDR2 YNNKEL (reference sequence). The CDR3 covers 14 residues. The V gene lost 3 bases and the J gene lost 6 bases, with 14 bases spanning the gap. This chain's CDR3 is CASSHLTIGSEAFF. The CDR3 coding sequence is TGTGCCAGCAGCCACCTCACTATCGGCTCTGAAGCTTTCTTT.